This TCR beta chain was documented in a study of tumor and adjacent non-tumor tissue in lung cancer. The template was RNA from unsorted bulk tissue. More than 3 cm separated this lung sample from the edge of the tumor. TCRbeta libraries were built with three rounds of nested PCR, modified from ARM-PCR. Each CDR3 protein gets one entry after TCRdb re-called the multiplex PCR reads with MiXCR. The sample yields 75,000 to 95,000 distinct CDR3 sequences, around 82% seen once. This CDR3 comprises 11 residues. The germline CDR1 and CDR2 sequences are MNHEY and SVGAGI. The V gene lost 11 bases and the J gene lost 9 bases, with 13 bases spanning the gap.

The sequence was obtained from a woman aged 50 to 60 with non-small cell lung cancer. The chain has TRBV6-5 and TRBJ2-2; D is ambiguous. The sample consisted of distant non-tumor lung tissue. CDR3 coding DNA: TGTGCCTGCTCCCGTACCAGGGAGCTGTTTTTT. Protein: CACSRTRELFF.